This T cell receptor (beta chain) stems from a study of beta chain features in type 1 diabetes listed by TCRdb under 2018. About the investigation overall: Mean age, gender distribution, total cell number and subset yield did not differ between patients and healthy donors. A total of 107,917,701 sorted cells were examined across all samples, and the number of cells per subset was strongly correlated with RNA yield. In the study, recently diagnosed type 1 diabetes patients and matched healthy donors were compared on the TCRB repertoires of their sorted circulating CD4+ T cell subsets. Regulatory and stem cell-like memory subsets were obtained from only 8 patients and about 8 healthy donors, while naive and central memory subsets were obtained from all 30 or so donors.

The full study reports these points: Type 1 diabetes patients showed a moderate but significant shortening of TCRB CDR3 length in all four CD4+ subsets. Because the HLA sub-analyses included only small numbers of individuals, any influence of HLA type on TCRB rearrangement was left unresolved. Naive, central memory and regulatory TCRB repertoires appeared more similar among patients than among healthy donors. At VDJ recombination sites, type 1 diabetes patients had fewer insertions and more deleted nucleotides, which implies abnormalities in thymic rearrangement. PCR might favor shorter templates, but patient and control samples were amplified and corrected together, so any skew would affect both groups equally. Sequencing cDNA rather than genomic DNA could over-represent highly expressing activated cells, although activation and CD3 levels did not differ between groups.

All of the isolated RNA was reverse transcribed with the High Capacity cDNA Reverse Transcription Kit, so expressed TCRB transcripts were sequenced. Deep immunoSEQ sequencing was performed on naive, central memory and regulatory T cell samples, with an average of around 3.4 million total reads per sample. Sorted cells were lysed in RLT buffer and RNA was extracted with DNase-treated RNeasy Micro or Mini kits, depending on cell number. Each cell subset was processed separately to prevent cross-contamination, with patient and healthy donor samples processed together. TCRB sequences were amplified from cDNA with the immunoSEQ multiplex PCR, producing 87-bp fragments spanning the CDR3 region. Sequencing of the amplicons was done on the Illumina HiSeq platform. Turning to the authors' computational methods: Synthetic template baselines were used to correct PCR bias computationally, reads within Hamming distance 2 were collapsed together, and singletons that could not be merged were discarded. Reads were aligned to IMGT to assign V, D and J genes, CDR3 length, and insertions or deletions at six rearrangement sites. Within each subset, clonotype counts were normalized to the number of sorted cells before true diversity and Gini coefficients were calculated with the tcR R package. The overlap coefficient, calculated on TCRB nucleotide sequences, was used to measure repertoire sharing. Out-of-frame TCRB sequences from naive cells were analyzed to stand in for the pre-selection repertoire. In TCRdb, the immuneACCESS table is reduced to in-frame sequences with V and J assigned. These tables do not hold every clone; where another copy was compared, an unresolved V gene accounts for under half, and the others remain unexplained. From that table come the V and J calls and clone size; the DNA was used to work out D and trimming. For this sample the table gives 640,000 or so clones, of which roughly 12% were detected only once. The top ten constitute 0.02% to 0.025% of the sample.

From each donor, a single peripheral blood sample of roughly 0.11 L on average was drawn into heparinised tubes. A BD FACSAria II and a panel including CD45RO, CCR7, CD25, CD127, CD95 and CD27 were used to sort naive, central memory, regulatory and stem cell-like memory CD4+ T cells. A purity above 95% was achieved for all sorted populations. PBMCs were separated immediately by Lymphoprep density gradient centrifugation and were stained directly, without being cultured. So that batch effects would be minimized, each experiment stained and sorted samples in pairs, pairing one healthy donor with one patient. Relative to germline, V is missing 4 bases and J is missing 4 bases, with 5 bases of the junction outside any gene match. From the cysteine up to the phenylalanine, the CDR3 has a length of 15 residues. Only the CDR3 region is kept as DNA, spanning 45 bases read in frame from base 1. CDR1 SGHNT and CDR2 YYREEE were looked up in the germline V gene (reference sequence).

There are a few counts of this clone. Its binding antigen is unknown. Per-base qualities were not stored, and no clone one base away is much larger. The chain couples TRBV5-4 to TRBJ2-2; TRBD1 aligns with 9 central bases. This TCR was sampled from a young man with type 1 diabetes. The sample comprised naive CD4+ T cells from blood. The cell subset or site label for this specimen denotes: true naive CD4+ T cells. In nucleotides, the sequence is TGTGCCAGCAGCCCGGGACAGGGCTTCACCGGGGAGCTGTTTTTT. Translated, this gives CASSPGQGFTGELFF.